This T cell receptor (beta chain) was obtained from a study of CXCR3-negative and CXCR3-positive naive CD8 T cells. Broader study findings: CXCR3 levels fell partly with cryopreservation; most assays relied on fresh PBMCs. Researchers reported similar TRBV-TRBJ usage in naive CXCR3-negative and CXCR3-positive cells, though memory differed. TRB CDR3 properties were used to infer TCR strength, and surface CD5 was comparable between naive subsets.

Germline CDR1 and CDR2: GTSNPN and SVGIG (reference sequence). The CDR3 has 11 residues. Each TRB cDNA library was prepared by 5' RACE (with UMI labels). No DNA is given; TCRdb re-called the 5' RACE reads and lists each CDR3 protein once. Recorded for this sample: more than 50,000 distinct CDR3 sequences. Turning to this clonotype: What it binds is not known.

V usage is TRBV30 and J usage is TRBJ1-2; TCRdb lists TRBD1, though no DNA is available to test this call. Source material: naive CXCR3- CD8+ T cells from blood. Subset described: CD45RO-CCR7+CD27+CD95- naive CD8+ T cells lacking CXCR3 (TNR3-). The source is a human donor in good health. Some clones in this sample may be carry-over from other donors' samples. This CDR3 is CARDRVYGYTF.